Listed here are 22 T cell receptor beta chains from one sample, sequenced in a study of cytomegalovirus exposure and HLA in healthy donors. The PCR had 60 Vbeta and 13 Jbeta primers. The repertoire was sequenced with immunoSEQ multiplex PCR; TCRdb's copy has only in-frame clones and lacks some. The table shows about 150,000 clones, with 80% to 90% occurring only once. The sequencing input was PBMCs. These receptor sequences come from a boy between 2 and 15 years old in good health and CMV-seronegative.

The chain links TRBV5-4 to TRBJ2-2; TRBD2 matches at 9 bases. The length of the CDR3 is 15 residues. Looked up from germline, CDR1 is SGHNT and CDR2 is YYREEE (reference sequence). Germline trimming cut 0 bases from V and 6 bases from J; bases unmatched to any gene: 3. The CDR3 sequence is CASSLGGGASGELFF. Here the CDR3 DNA reads TGTGCCAGCAGCTTGGGCGGGGGGGCCTCCGGGGAGCTGTTTTTT.

V is TRBV5-1 and J is TRBJ1-4; a possible D gene is TRBD1 (6 bases). This CDR3 comprises 14 residues. CDR1 is SGHRS, CDR2 YFSETQ, per germline. V was pared by 1 base and J by 7 bases, with 11 bases between. The CDR3 spells CASSLRGSGEKLFF. Written as DNA, the CDR3 is TGCGCCAGCAGCTTGAGGGGGTCGGGTGAAAAACTGTTTTTT. Full variable domain (outside the CDR3, taken from reference TRBV5-1 and TRBJ1-4): KAGVTQTPRYLIKTRGQQVTLSCSPISGHRSVSWYQQTPGQGLQFLFEYFSETQRNKGNFPGRFSGRQFSNSRSEMNVSTLELGDSALYLCASSLRGSGEKLFFGSGTQLSVL.

Only one count was recorded for this clone. The chain recombines TRBV7-9 with TRBJ2-5, with a tentative D call TRBD1 (5 bases). The end of the DNA aligns better with TRBJ2-7, so the J call may be wrong. Germline lookup yields CDR1 SEHNR and CDR2 FQNEAQ (reference sequence). The CDR3 has 15 residues. The CDR3 protein is CASSLARDSSYEQYF. CDR3 DNA sequence: TGTGCCAGCAGCTTGGCACGAGACAGTTCCTACGAGCAGTACTTC.

The sample holds a few counts of this clone. The gene calls are TRBV5-5 and TRBJ1-4, with D unclear. The CDR3 totals 14 residues. V gave up 4 bases and J gave up 8 bases, with 15 bases separating them. Germline-derived CDR1 and CDR2 are SGHKS and YYEKEE (reference sequence). CDR3: CASSRAGIAEKLFF. The CDR3 nucleotides read TGTGCCAGCAGCAGAGCCGGGATAGCGGAAAAACTGTTTTTT.

The chain carries TRBV4-2 and TRBJ1-6, with unresolved D. This CDR3 is 15 amino acids long. V shed 5 bases and J shed 3 bases, with 11 bases lying between them. Germline CDR1 LGHNA, CDR2 YNFKEQ. CDR3 in DNA: TGTGCCAGCAGCGAGACTCCTAACTATAATTCACCCCTCCACTTT. Translation gives CASSETPNYNSPLHF.

The chain carries TRBV5-4 and TRBJ2-5; a possible D gene is TRBD1 (6 bases). The ends were cut back, 4 bases at V and 1 base at J, with 8 bases in the middle. CDR1 SGHNT and CDR2 YYREEE come from the germline V gene (reference sequence). The CDR3 is 13 amino acids. This CDR3 is CASSTGFQETQYF. CDR3 nucleotides: TGTGCCAGCAGCACAGGGTTCCAAGAGACCCAGTACTTC. Filled out from reference TRBV5-4 and TRBJ2-5, the complete variable domain reads ETGVTQSPTHLIKTRGQQVTLRCSSQSGHNTVSWYQQALGQGPQFIFQYYREEENGRGNFPPRFSGLQFPNYSSELNVNALELDDSALYLCASSTGFQETQYFGPGTRLLVL.

V and J are TRBV25-1 and TRBJ1-5, with D tentatively TRBD1 (5 bases). This CDR3 has 13 amino acids. Germline CDR1 reads MGHDK; CDR2 reads SYGVNS. The V end was cut by 8 bases, the J end by 7 bases, with 15 bases between. CDR3 DNA: TGTGCCAGCGGCCGGGGGAGCGAGCAGCCCCAGCATTTT. Translating it yields CASGRGSEQPQHF.

This rearrangement joins TRBV27 to TRBJ2-1; 8 nucleotides match TRBD2. This CDR3 spans 19 amino acids. Germline assignment: CDR1 MNHEY and CDR2 SMNVEV (reference sequence). V was pared by 2 bases and J by 0 bases, with 12 bases of the junction left unmatched. CDR3 sequence: CASSLQGSVAGPSYNEQFF. The CDR3, as DNA: TGTGCCAGCAGTTTACAGGGGTCGGTAGCGGGACCCTCCTACAATGAGCAGTTCTTC.

The V and J genes are TRBV18 and TRBJ1-1; D not certain. The CDR3 length is 17 residues. Germline assignment: CDR1 KGHSH and CDR2 LQKENI. V lost 3 bases, J lost 0 bases, and 17 bases lay in between. For the CDR3, the DNA is TGTGCCAGCTCACCTTTATCACACTTGGGCATGAACACTGAAGCTTTCTTT. As protein: CASSPLSHLGMNTEAFF.

This rearrangement joins TRBV4-1 to TRBJ1-1; D is possibly TRBD1 (5 bases). V was trimmed by 1 base and J by 1 base, leaving 13 bases between them. The CDR3 loop spans 16 amino acids. Germline V gives CDR1 MGHRA, CDR2 YSYEKL. Here the CDR3 DNA reads TGCGCCAGCAGCCAAGTCCCCGCAGGGAAGAACACTGAAGCTTTCTTT. Its translation is CASSQVPAGKNTEAFF.

The chain links TRBV4-1 to TRBJ1-3; no firm D call. From germline, CDR1 is MGHRA and CDR2 YSYEKL. CDR3 length: 17 amino acids. Deletions cut 1 base from V and 5 bases from J, with 18 bases between. The CDR3 DNA sequence: TGCGCCAGCAGCCAAGTCAAGGCAGAGGATCAGCGAAACACCATATATTTT. Its translation: CASSQVKAEDQRNTIYF.

The rearrangement uses TRBV10-3 and TRBJ1-2; D remains unclear. V was trimmed by 10 bases and J by 0 bases, leaving 18 bases between them. This CDR3 contains 15 residues. Germline-derived CDR1 and CDR2 are ENHRY and SYGVKD. The CDR3 reads CATFPSGEANYGYTF. CDR3 DNA sequence: TGTGCCACCTTTCCTTCCGGGGAGGCTAACTATGGCTACACCTTC.

The chain recombines TRBV7-2 with TRBJ2-1; TRBD2 matches 10 bases. The V gene's germline CDR1 is SGHTA and CDR2 FQGNSA. CDR3 length: 17 residues. The junction had 18 bases not matched to a gene; V was cut back by 7 bases and J by 9 bases. The CDR3 sequence is CASNLGELAGGRGEQFF. The CDR3 bases are TGTGCCAGCAACCTTGGCGAATTAGCGGGGGGAAGGGGTGAGCAGTTCTTC.

The V and J genes are TRBV15 and TRBJ1-1, with a possible D match to TRBD1 (6 bases). V gave up 4 bases and J gave up 0 bases, with 12 bases separating them. Germline values: CDR1 LNHNV, CDR2 YYDKDF (reference sequence). This CDR3 is 15 amino acids long. CDR3 sequence (DNA): TGTGCCACCAGCATCCGAAGACAGGTGAACACTGAAGCTTTCTTT. Protein sequence: CATSIRRQVNTEAFF.

This chain joins TRBV5-8 and TRBJ1-5; tentatively, D is TRBD1 (5 bases). This CDR3 region has 15 residues. Germline CDR1 and CDR2: SGHTS and YDEGEE. V was pared by 2 bases and J by 4 bases, with 13 bases between. Written as DNA, the CDR3 is TGTGCCAGCAGCTTAGGGACGGGAGAGAATCAGCCCCAGCATTTT. Translation gives CASSLGTGENQPQHF.

J is TRBJ2-2 and V is TRBV11-3; 10 bases match TRBD2. CDR3 length: 16 residues. Germline CDR1 reads SGHNT; CDR2 reads YENEEA. Losses at the gene ends were 3 bases for V and 1 base for J; bases not matched to a gene: 2. The DNA of the CDR3 is TGTGCCAGCAGCTTCCGACTAGCGGGGAACACCGGGGAGCTGTTTTTT. Translation gives CASSFRLAGNTGELFF.

The chain has TRBV14 and TRBJ2-2; no clear D gene. The CDR3 extends over 14 amino acids. Germline CDR1 and CDR2: SGHDN and FVKESK. V lost 4 bases, J lost 1 base, and 7 bases lay in between. The CDR3 sequence: CASSRNMNTGELFF. CDR3 nucleotide sequence: TGTGCCAGCAGCCGAAACATGAACACCGGGGAGCTGTTTTTT.

The V gene is TRBV9, the J gene TRBJ1-6; 8 bases fit TRBD1. Germline CDR1 and CDR2: SGDLS and YYNGEE. Trimming at V came to 0 bases and at J to 7 bases, leaving 3 bases not matched to a gene. The CDR3 runs 15 residues. The DNA of the CDR3 is TGTGCCAGCAGCGTAGCTACAGGGGGGAATTCACCCCTCCACTTT. Encoded protein: CASSVATGGNSPLHF.

The V and J genes are TRBV28 and TRBJ1-2, with D tentatively TRBD1 (6 bases). The CDR3 loop spans 12 amino acids. Germline CDR1 reads MDHEN; CDR2 reads SYDVKM. With 3 bases removed from V and 7 bases from J, the gap between germline ends came to 9 bases. The CDR3 sequence is CASSFYRAGYTF. The CDR3 DNA sequence: TGTGCCAGCAGTTTTTACAGGGCTGGCTACACCTTC.

CDR3 bases: TGTGCCAGCAGCCCCTATTCGACAGGGTCTCAGCCCCAGCATTTT. It encodes CASSPYSTGSQPQHF. The chain has TRBV7-2 and TRBJ1-5, with TRBD1 identical over 7 bases. The V and J ends lost 5 bases and 6 bases, in that order; junction bases with no gene match: 10. The CDR3 is 15 amino acids. Germline CDR1 reads SGHTA; CDR2 reads FQGNSA.

The V and J genes are TRBV27 and TRBJ1-1, with D maybe TRBD1 (5 bases). Trimming removed 9 bases from V and 5 bases from J, with 16 bases in between. The CDR3 contains 13 residues. Germline V gene sequence: CDR1 MNHEY, CDR2 SMNVEV (reference sequence). This CDR3 is CASGNPGRTEAFF. As DNA, the CDR3 is TGTGCCAGTGGGAATCCAGGGCGGACTGAAGCTTTCTTT.

Remarks on this clone: One end of the junction varies from germline; a read error may be responsible. The J gene is TRBJ1-2, the V gene TRBV6-1, with 10 bases that match TRBD1. Germline CDR1 MNHNS, CDR2 SASEGT. This CDR3 comprises 15 residues. The chain's CDR3 is CASSEGTGGSYDYTF. The CDR3 nucleotides read TGTGCCAGCAGTGAAGGGACAGGGGGTAGCTATGACTACACCTTT.